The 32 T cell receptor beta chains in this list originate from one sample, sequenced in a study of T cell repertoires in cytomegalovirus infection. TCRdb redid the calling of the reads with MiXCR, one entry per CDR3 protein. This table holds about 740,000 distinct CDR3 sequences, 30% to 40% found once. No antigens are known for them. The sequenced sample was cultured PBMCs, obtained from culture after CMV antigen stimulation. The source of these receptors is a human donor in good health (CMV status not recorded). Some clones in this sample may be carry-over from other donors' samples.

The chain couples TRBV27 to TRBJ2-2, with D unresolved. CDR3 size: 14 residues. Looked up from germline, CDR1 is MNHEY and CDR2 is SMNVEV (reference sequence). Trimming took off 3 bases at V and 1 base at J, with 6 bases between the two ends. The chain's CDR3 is CASSLVENTGELFF. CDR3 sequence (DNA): TGTGCCAGCAGTTTGGTTGAGAACACCGGGGAGCTGTTTTTT.

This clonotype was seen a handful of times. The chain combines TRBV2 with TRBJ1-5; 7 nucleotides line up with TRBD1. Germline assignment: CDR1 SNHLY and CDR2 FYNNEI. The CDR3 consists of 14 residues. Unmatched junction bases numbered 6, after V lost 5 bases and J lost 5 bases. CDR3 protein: CASSLDRKDQPQHF. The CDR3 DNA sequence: TGTGCCAGCAGTTTGGACAGGAAGGATCAGCCCCAGCATTTT.

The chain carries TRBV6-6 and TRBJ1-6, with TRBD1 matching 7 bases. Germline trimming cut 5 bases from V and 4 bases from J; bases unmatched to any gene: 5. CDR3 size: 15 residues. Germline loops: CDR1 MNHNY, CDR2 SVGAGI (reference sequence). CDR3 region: CASSRQGTYNSPLHF. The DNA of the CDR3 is TGTGCCAGCAGTCGACAGGGAACGTATAATTCACCCCTCCACTTT.

The CDR3 DNA follows: TGTGCCAGCTCACCGGGACTAGCGGGAGTGTACCAAGAGACCCAGTACTTC. Translation: CASSPGLAGVYQETQYF. J is TRBJ2-5 and V is TRBV18; 14 bases map to TRBD2. CDR3 size: 17 residues. V was clipped by 3 bases and J by 0 bases; unmatched bases: 3. From germline, CDR1 is KGHSH and CDR2 LQKENI.

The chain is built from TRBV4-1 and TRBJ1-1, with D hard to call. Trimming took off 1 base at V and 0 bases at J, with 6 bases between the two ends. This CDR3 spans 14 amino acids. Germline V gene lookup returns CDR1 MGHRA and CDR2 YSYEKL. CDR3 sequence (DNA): TGCGCCAGCAGCCAAGTTGTTCTGAACACTGAAGCTTTCTTT. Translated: CASSQVVLNTEAFF.

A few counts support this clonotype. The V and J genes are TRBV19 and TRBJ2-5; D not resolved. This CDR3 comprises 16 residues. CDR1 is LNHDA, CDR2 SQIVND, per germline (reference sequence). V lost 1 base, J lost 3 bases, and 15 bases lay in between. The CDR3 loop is CASSIGWVADEETQYF. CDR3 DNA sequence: TGTGCCAGTAGTATAGGGTGGGTGGCGGACGAAGAGACCCAGTACTTC.

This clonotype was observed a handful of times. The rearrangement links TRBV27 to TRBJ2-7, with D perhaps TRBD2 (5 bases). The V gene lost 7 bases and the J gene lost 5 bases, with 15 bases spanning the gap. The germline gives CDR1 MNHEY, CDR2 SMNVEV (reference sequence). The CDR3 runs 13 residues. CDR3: CASTQGNSDEQYF. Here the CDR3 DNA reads TGTGCCAGCACCCAAGGAAATAGCGACGAGCAGTACTTC.

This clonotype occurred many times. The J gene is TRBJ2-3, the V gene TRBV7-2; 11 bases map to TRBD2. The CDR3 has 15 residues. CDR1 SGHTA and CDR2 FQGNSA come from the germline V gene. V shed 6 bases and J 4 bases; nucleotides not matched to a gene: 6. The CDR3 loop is CASRSTSGNSDTQYF. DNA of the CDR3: TGTGCCAGCAGGTCGACTAGCGGGAACTCAGATACGCAGTATTTT.

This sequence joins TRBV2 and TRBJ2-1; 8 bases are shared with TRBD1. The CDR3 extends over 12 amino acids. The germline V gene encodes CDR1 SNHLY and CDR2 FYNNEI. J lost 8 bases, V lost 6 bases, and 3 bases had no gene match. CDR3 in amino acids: CASSKQGDEQFF. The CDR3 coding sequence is TGTGCCAGCAGCAAACAGGGGGATGAGCAGTTCTTC. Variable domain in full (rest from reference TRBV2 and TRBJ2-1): EPEVTQTPSHQVTQMGQEVILRCVPISNHLYFYWYRQILGQKVEFLVSFYNNEISEKSEIFDDQFSVERPDGSNFTLKIRSTKLEDSAMYFCASSKQGDEQFFGPGTRLTVL.

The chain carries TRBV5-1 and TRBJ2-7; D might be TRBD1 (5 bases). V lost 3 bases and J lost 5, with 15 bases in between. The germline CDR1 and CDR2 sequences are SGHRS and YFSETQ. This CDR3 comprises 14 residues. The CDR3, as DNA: TGCGCCAGCAGCTCCGCAGGGTTTGGCGACGAGCAGTACTTC. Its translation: CASSSAGFGDEQYF. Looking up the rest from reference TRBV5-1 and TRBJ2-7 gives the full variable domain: KAGVTQTPRYLIKTRGQQVTLSCSPISGHRSVSWYQQTPGQGLQFLFEYFSETQRNKGNFPGRFSGRQFSNSRSEMNVSTLELGDSALYLCASSSAGFGDEQYFGPGTRLTVT.

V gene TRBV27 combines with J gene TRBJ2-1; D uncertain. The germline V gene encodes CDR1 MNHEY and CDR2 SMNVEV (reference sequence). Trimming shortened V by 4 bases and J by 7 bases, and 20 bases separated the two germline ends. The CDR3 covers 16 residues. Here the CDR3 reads CASSSVGKGLENEQFF. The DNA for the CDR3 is TGTGCCAGCAGTTCGGTGGGGAAAGGTCTGGAGAATGAGCAGTTCTTC.

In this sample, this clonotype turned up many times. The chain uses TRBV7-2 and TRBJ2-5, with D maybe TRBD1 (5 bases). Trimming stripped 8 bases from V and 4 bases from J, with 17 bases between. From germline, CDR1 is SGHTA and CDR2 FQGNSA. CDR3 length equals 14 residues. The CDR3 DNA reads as TGTGCCAGCCGCTCTTGGCAGGGAACAGAGACCCAGTACTTC. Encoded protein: CASRSWQGTETQYF.

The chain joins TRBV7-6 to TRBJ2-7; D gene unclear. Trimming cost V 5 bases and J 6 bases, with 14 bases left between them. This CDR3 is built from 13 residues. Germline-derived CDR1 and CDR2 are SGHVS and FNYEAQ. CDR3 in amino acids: CASSPSPPGEQYF. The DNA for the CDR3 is TGTGCCAGCAGCCCCTCCCCTCCGGGCGAGCAGTACTTC. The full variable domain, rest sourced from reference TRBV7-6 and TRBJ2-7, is GAGVSQSPRYKVTKRGQDVALRCDPISGHVSLYWYRQALGQGPEFLTYFNYEAQQDKSGLPNDRFSAERPEGSISTLTIQRTEQRDSAMYRCASSPSPPGEQYFGPGTRLTVT.

The CDR3 sequence is CASSQGTAAANEKLFF. The CDR3 region has the DNA TGTGCCAGCAGCCAGGGTACAGCTGCCGCTAATGAAAAACTGTTTTTT. The genes are TRBV7-4 and TRBJ1-4, with D perhaps matching TRBD1 (5 bases). V dropped 5 bases and J dropped 3 bases, with 16 bases sitting between them. Germline CDR1 SGHVT, CDR2 SQSDAQ. There are 16 residues in the CDR3.

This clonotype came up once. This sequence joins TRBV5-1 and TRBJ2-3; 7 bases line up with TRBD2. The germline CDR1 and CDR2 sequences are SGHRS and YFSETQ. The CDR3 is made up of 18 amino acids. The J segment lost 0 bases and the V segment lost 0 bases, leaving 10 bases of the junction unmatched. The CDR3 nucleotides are TGCGCCAGCAGCTTGGCCTCGCGGCGGGGGTCTAGCACAGATACGCAGTATTTT. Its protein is CASSLASRRGSSTDTQYF. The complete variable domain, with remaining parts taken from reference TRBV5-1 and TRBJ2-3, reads KAGVTQTPRYLIKTRGQQVTLSCSPISGHRSVSWYQQTPGQGLQFLFEYFSETQRNKGNFPGRFSGRQFSNSRSEMNVSTLELGDSALYLCASSLASRRGSSTDTQYFGPGTRLTVL.

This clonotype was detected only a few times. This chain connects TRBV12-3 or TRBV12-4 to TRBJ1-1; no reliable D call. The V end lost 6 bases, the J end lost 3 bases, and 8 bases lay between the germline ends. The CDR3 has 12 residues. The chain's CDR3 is CASRYIDTEAFF. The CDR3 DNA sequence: TGTGCCAGCAGGTACATCGACACTGAAGCTTTCTTT.

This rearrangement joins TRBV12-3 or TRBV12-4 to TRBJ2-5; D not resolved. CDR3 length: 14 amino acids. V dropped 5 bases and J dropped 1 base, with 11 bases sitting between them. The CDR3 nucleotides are TGTGCCAGCAGTCCGATGGTAGCCCAAGAGACCCAGTACTTC. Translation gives CASSPMVAQETQYF.

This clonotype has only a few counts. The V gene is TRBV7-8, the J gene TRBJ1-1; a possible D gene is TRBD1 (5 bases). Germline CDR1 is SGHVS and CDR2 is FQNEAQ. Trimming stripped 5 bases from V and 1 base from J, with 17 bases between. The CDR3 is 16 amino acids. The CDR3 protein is CASSRNLRVRNTEAFF. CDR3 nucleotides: TGTGCCAGCAGCCGGAACCTCAGGGTCAGGAACACTGAAGCTTTCTTT.

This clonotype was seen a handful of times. In DNA form, the CDR3 reads TGTGCCAGCAGCTTAGAAGCAAATCCCCCCAATGAGCAGTTCTTC. Translated, it gives CASSLEANPPNEQFF. The chain joins TRBV7-6 to TRBJ2-1; D unresolved. This CDR3 is 15 amino acids long. CDR1 SGHVS and CDR2 FNYEAQ come from the germline V gene. With 1 base removed from V and 6 bases from J, the gap between germline ends came to 13 bases.

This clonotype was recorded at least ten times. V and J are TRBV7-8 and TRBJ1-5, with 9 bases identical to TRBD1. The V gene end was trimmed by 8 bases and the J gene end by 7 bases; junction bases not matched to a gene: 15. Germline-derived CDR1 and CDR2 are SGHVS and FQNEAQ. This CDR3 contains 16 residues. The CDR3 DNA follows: TGTGCCAGCTCAAGCACCGGGACAGGGCTGGGGCAGCCCCAGCATTTT. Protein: CASSSTGTGLGQPQHF.

CDR3 amino acids: CASSPGTGYYEQYF. The DNA for the CDR3 is TGTGCCAGCAGCCCAGGGACAGGGTACTACGAGCAGTACTTC. The chain uses TRBV7-8 and TRBJ2-7; 9 positions agree with TRBD1. The germline CDR1 and CDR2 sequences are SGHVS and FQNEAQ. The CDR3 extends over 14 amino acids. The J segment lost 3 bases and the V segment lost 5 bases, leaving 5 bases of the junction unmatched.

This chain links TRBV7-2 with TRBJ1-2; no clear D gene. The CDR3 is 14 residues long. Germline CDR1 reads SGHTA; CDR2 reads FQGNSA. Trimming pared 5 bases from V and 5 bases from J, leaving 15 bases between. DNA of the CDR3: TGTGCCAGCAGCCCCCCTGTCGGTGCATATGGCTACACCTTC. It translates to CASSPPVGAYGYTF.

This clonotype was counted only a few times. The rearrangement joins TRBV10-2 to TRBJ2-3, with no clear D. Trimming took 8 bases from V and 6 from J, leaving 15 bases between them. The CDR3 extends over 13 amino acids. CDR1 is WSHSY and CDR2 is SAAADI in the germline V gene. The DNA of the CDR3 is TGCGCCAGCTGCATGACCCTCAAGGATACGCAGTATTTT. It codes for CASCMTLKDTQYF.

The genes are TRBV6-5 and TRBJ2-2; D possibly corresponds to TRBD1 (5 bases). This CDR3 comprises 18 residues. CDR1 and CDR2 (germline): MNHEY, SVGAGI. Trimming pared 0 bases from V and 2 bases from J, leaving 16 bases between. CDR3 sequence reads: CASSYSIRQGRNTGELFF. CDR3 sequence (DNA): TGTGCCAGCAGTTACTCGATCCGGCAGGGCAGAAACACCGGGGAGCTGTTTTTT.

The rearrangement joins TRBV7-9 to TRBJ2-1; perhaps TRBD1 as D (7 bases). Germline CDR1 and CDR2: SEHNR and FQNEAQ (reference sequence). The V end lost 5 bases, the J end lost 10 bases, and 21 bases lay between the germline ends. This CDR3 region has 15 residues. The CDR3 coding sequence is TGTGCCAGCAGCCAAAAGCGGGCCTCAGGGGGGGAGCAGTTCTTC. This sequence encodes CASSQKRASGGEQFF.

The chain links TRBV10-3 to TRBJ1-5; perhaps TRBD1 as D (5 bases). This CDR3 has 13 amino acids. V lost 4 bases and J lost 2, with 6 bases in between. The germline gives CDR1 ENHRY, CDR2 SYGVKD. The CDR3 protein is CAISAGRNQPQHF. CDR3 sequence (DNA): TGTGCCATCAGTGCAGGGCGCAATCAGCCCCAGCATTTT.

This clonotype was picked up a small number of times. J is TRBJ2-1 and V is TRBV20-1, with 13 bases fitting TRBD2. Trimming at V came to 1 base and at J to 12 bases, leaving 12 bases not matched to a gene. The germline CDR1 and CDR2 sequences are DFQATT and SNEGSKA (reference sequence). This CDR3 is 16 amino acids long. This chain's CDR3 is CSARGSTGTSGIGQFF. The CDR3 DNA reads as TGCAGTGCTAGAGGCTCGACAGGGACTAGCGGGATCGGGCAGTTCTTC.

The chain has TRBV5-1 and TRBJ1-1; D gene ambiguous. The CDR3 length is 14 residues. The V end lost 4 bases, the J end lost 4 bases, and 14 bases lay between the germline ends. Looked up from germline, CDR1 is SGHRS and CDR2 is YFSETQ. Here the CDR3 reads CASSPYLVGTEAFF. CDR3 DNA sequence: TGCGCCAGCAGCCCCTACCTCGTCGGCACTGAAGCTTTCTTT.

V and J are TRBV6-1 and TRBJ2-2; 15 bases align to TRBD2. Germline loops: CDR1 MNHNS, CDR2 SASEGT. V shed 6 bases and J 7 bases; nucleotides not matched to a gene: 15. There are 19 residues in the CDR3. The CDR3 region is CASREPSGLAGGNHGELFF. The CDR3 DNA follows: TGTGCCAGCAGAGAACCATCGGGACTAGCGGGAGGCAACCACGGGGAGCTGTTTTTT.

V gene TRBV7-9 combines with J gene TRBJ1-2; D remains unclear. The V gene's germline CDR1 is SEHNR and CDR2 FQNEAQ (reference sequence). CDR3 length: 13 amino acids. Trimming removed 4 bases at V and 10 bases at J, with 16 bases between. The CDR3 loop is CASSSASSRVYTF. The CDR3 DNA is TGTGCCAGCAGCTCGGCCAGTTCGAGGGTCTACACCTTC.

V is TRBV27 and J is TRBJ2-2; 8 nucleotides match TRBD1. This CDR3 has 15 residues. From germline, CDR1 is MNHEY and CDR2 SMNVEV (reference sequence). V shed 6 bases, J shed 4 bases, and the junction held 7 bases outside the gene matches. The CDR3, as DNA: TGTGCCAGCAGGGGGATGGACAGGGTCACCGGGGAGCTGTTTTTT. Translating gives CASRGMDRVTGELFF.

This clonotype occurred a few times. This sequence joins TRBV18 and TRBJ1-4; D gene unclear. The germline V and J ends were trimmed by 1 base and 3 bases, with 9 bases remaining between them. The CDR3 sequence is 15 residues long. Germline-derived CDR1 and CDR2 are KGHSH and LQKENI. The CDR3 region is CASSPQSEANEKLFF. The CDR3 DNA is TGTGCCAGCTCACCACAATCAGAGGCTAATGAAAAACTGTTTTTT.